The text below deals with one TCR beta chain. Its antigen remains undetermined. It has no much larger one-base neighbor in the sample; base qualities were not kept. Ficoll-Paque density gradient centrifugation was used to isolate PBMCs. For CDR1 and CDR2, the germline V gene (reference sequence) lists LNHNV and YYDKDF. V and J are truncated by 1 base and 5 bases respectively, leaving an intervening sequence of 18 bases. The CDR3 covers 17 residues, taking in both the cysteine and the phenylalanine. This entry keeps only the CDR3 DNA: 51 bases, framed from base 1. These data come from a study of T-cell memory formation after mild COVID-19 (dated by TCRdb to the early 2020s). Concerning the study at large: Most TCR sequence clusters were specific to one of the two donors. In two donors, T-cell clones that expanded and contracted after mild COVID-19 were followed by sequencing TCRalpha and TCRbeta repertoires longitudinally. The cohort comprised two young, previously healthy adult volunteers, one female and one male.

Sequenced using an Illumina NovaSeq 6000. cDNA libraries for TCRalpha and TCRbeta were prepared by 5'RACE using constant-segment primers, with sample barcodes and unique molecular identifiers added. RNA was extracted from every sample with Trizol reagent. Amplification of the libraries took two PCR steps, and the second step added a second sample barcode plus Illumina TruSeq adapters. Libraries were sequenced on an Illumina NovaSeq with 2 x 150 bp paired-end reads. In the original analysis: Demultiplexing of reads and collapsing into UMI-guided consensus sequences were performed with migec v1.2.7. With mixcr v2.1.11, UMI consensuses were aligned to TRA and TRB V and J templates and assembled into clonotypes. Expanded or contracted clonotypes were those called significant by both edgeR and NoisET, with noise models trained on biological replicates. For edgeR calls, the cutoffs were a false discovery rate-adjusted p below 0.01 and a log2 fold-change threshold of 1. As an exploratory analysis of dynamics, PCA with hierarchical clustering was applied to max-normalized trajectories of the 1000 most abundant clonotypes. Each responding clone was given a CD4 or CD8 phenotype based on the CD4+ and CD8+ repertoires, which had been sequenced separately. The public reads were reanalyzed by TCRdb: fastp trimming at Q25, MiXCR alignment, in-frame beta chains only. All rows with the same CDR3 protein become a single entry with the most common DNA and genes. None of the V and J calls come from the authors' own analysis; TCRdb made them. Recorded for this sample are about 560,000 distinct CDR3 sequences; less than 25% of them occurred a single time. Together, the top ten hold approximately 8.4% of the sample.

The full study reports these points: SARS-CoV-2 specificity of the second-wave clones peaking on day 37 was not confirmed. Contracting CD4+ clones were located mainly in the CM and EM memory subsets, whereas CD8+ clones were found to be enriched in EMRA. Some responding clones were found in pre-infection memory, which suggests that pre-existing cross-reactive memory T cells took part in the SARS-CoV-2 response. Only two mild cases were covered in the study, and larger cohorts including severe cases with pre-infection samples were considered necessary. From day 15 to 85, contracting clones showed balanced CD4/CD8 phenotypes, whereas a second wave of clones that expanded from day 15 to 37 leaned towards CD4+.

Sequencing was done on a sample of PBMCs or a T cell subset sorted from them (not recorded which). Recombination connected TRBV15 to TRBJ2-1; TRBD1 is possibly the D segment (5 matching bases). The receptor was derived from an adult woman who had mild COVID-19 (a few samples of this study predate the infection). The sample titles of this study are shuffled in the database, so cell type and time point are left out; the donor was told from shared clones. The DNA is TGTGCCACCAGCAGAGGGTTGACTCTCACAGGAGACAATGAGCAGTTCTTC. Its coded protein is CATSRGLTLTGDNEQFF.